A single sample is the source of the 24 T cell receptor beta chains below, sequenced in a study of blood T cell repertoires in COVID-19. Sequencing was performed with immunoSEQ multiplex PCR; in TCRdb, only in-frame clones are kept and a portion is missing. This table holds about 240,000 clones, about nine tenths found once. Specimen: peripheral blood. The receptors originated from a man in his sixties who had recovered from COVID-19.

This sequence joins TRBV19 and TRBJ2-1, with 11 bases aligning to TRBD2. Germline V gene sequence: CDR1 LNHDA, CDR2 SQIVND (reference sequence). With 7 bases clipped from V and 6 bases from J, the junction kept 11 bases outside the gene matches. The length of the CDR3 is 16 residues. CDR3: CASTHPRTSGLNEQFF. CDR3 DNA sequence: TGTGCCAGTACCCACCCCAGGACTAGCGGGCTCAATGAGCAGTTCTTC. Complete variable domain (other parts from reference TRBV19 and TRBJ2-1): DGGITQSPKYLFRKEGQNVTLSCEQNLNHDAMYWYRQDPGQGLRLIYYSQIVNDFQKGDIAEGYSVSREKKESFPLTVTSAQKNPTAFYLCASTHPRTSGLNEQFFGPGTRLTVL.

The chain combines TRBV3-1 (or the pseudogene TRBV3-2) with TRBJ1-3; D may be TRBD1 (5 bases). This CDR3 region has 16 residues. CDR1 and CDR2 (germline): LGHDT, YNNKEL (reference sequence). The V and J ends lost 2 bases and 2 bases respectively, with 13 bases between them. The CDR3 sequence is CASSQHSPGAGNTIYF. CDR3 in DNA: TGTGCCAGCAGCCAACACTCTCCGGGGGCTGGAAACACCATATATTTT.

This clone has a handful of counts. This chain uses TRBV4-2 with TRBJ1-5; maybe TRBD1 (6 bases). This CDR3 is built from 15 residues. Trimming pared 0 bases from V and 6 bases from J, leaving 12 bases between. CDR1 is LGHNA and CDR2 is YNFKEQ in the germline V gene. The CDR3 bases are TGTGCCAGCAGCCAAGAGAGGGGGTTCGGTCAGCCCCAGCATTTT. Protein sequence: CASSQERGFGQPQHF.

The rearrangement joins TRBV7-9 to TRBJ2-3, with 11 bases matching TRBD2. Germline-derived CDR1 and CDR2 are SEHNR and FQNEAQ (reference sequence). Unmatched junction bases numbered 3, after V lost 0 bases and J lost 1 base. The CDR3 is made up of 17 amino acids. CDR3 sequence reads: CASSLATTSGGTDTQYF. Here the CDR3 DNA reads TGTGCCAGCAGCTTAGCGACGACTAGCGGGGGCACAGATACGCAGTATTTT.

This clone was counted only a few times. The rearrangement links TRBV4-1 to TRBJ1-4; D ambiguous. Trimming took 1 base from V and 8 from J, leaving 11 bases between them. Germline lookup yields CDR1 MGHRA and CDR2 YSYEKL. This CDR3 has 14 residues. Here the CDR3 reads CASSQATSPEKLFF. The CDR3 coding sequence is TGCGCCAGCAGCCAAGCGACTTCGCCGGAAAAACTGTTTTTT.

The rearrangement joins TRBV9 to TRBJ1-1, with D uncertain. CDR1 SGDLS and CDR2 YYNGEE come from the germline V gene. The ends were cut back, 0 bases at V and 2 bases at J, with 5 bases in the middle. The CDR3 runs 13 residues. CDR3 sequence reads: CASSVAPNTEAFF. CDR3 sequence (DNA): TGTGCCAGCAGCGTAGCCCCTAACACTGAAGCTTTCTTT.

This chain links TRBV27 with TRBJ2-1, with a weak D call TRBD2 (6 bases). Trimming shortened V by 6 bases and J by 7 bases, and 19 bases separated the two germline ends. CDR1 and CDR2 from the germline V gene are MNHEY and SMNVEV (reference sequence). The CDR3 is 15 residues long. The CDR3 DNA reads TGTGCCAGCAGCCCGCCGGGACTCCCACAGAATGAGCAGTTCTTC. Translation: CASSPPGLPQNEQFF.

This rearrangement joins TRBV6-5 to TRBJ2-2, with a weak D call TRBD1 (6 bases). With 7 bases removed from V and 2 bases from J, the gap between germline ends came to 11 bases. Per the germline V gene, CDR1 is MNHEY and CDR2 is SVGAGI. This CDR3 spans 14 amino acids. The CDR3 reads CASTWTVNTGELFF. DNA of the CDR3: TGTGCCAGCACGTGGACAGTCAACACCGGGGAGCTGTTTTTT.

This clone was seen just once. This sequence joins TRBV7-9 and TRBJ1-4; 8 bases map to TRBD1. The CDR3 is 14 amino acids. The germline V gene encodes CDR1 SEHNR and CDR2 FQNEAQ (reference sequence). The J segment lost 9 bases and the V segment lost 5 bases, leaving 8 bases of the junction unmatched. The CDR3 spells CASSRGGQGQKLFF. CDR3 sequence (DNA): TGTGCCAGCAGCCGGGGAGGACAGGGTCAAAAACTGTTTTTT.

V is TRBV6-2 or TRBV6-3 and J is TRBJ1-6; TRBD1 matches at 7 bases. J lost 7 bases, V lost 2 bases, and 8 bases had no gene match. Germline V CDR1 and CDR2: MNHEY, SVGEGT. The CDR3 totals 16 residues. The CDR3 here is CASSYEGDRANSPLHF. The CDR3 bases are TGTGCCAGCAGTTACGAAGGAGACAGGGCGAATTCACCCCTCCACTTT.

The chain has TRBV18 and TRBJ1-3; no firm D call. Trimming pared 4 bases from V and 0 bases from J, leaving 7 bases between. Germline V CDR1 and CDR2: KGHSH, LQKENI. The CDR3 runs to 14 residues. CDR3 DNA sequence: TGTGCCAGCTCACACGCGGGCTCTGGAAACACCATATATTTT. Translated: CASSHAGSGNTIYF.

The V and J genes are TRBV2 and TRBJ1-2; TRBD1 matches 7 bases. Germline trimming cut 6 bases from V and 0 bases from J; bases unmatched to any gene: 4. CDR1 SNHLY and CDR2 FYNNEI come from the germline V gene. The CDR3 is made up of 14 amino acids. The CDR3 spells CASSGDSSNYGYTF. In nucleotides, the CDR3 is TGTGCCAGCAGCGGGGACAGCTCTAACTATGGCTACACCTTC. Complete variable domain (other parts from reference TRBV2 and TRBJ1-2): EPEVTQTPSHQVTQMGQEVILRCVPISNHLYFYWYRQILGQKVEFLVSFYNNEISEKSEIFDDQFSVERPDGSNFTLKIRSTKLEDSAMYFCASSGDSSNYGYTFGSGTRLTVV.

This chain links TRBV15 with TRBJ2-3, with 12 nucleotides matching TRBD2. J gave up 4 bases and V 0 bases, and 8 bases lay outside the gene matches. The CDR3 runs 18 residues. The germline V gene has CDR1 LNHNV and CDR2 YYDKDF (reference sequence). CDR3 DNA sequence: TGTGCCACCAGCAGAGAAAAGCTAGCGGGGGGGAGGGCAGATACGCAGTATTTT. It is translated as CATSREKLAGGRADTQYF.

The chain couples TRBV9 to TRBJ2-1, with 9 bases identical to TRBD1. There are 15 residues in the CDR3. The germline V gene has CDR1 SGDLS and CDR2 YYNGEE. The ends lost 0 bases at V and 6 bases at J; junction bases unmatched: 4. The CDR3, as DNA: TGTGCCAGCAGCGTAGCCGGGACAGGGATCAATGAGCAGTTCTTC. Protein sequence: CASSVAGTGINEQFF. Drawing the rest from reference TRBV9 and TRBJ2-1, the complete variable domain is DSGVTQTPKHLITATGQRVTLRCSPRSGDLSVYWYQQSLDQGLQFLIQYYNGEERAKGNILERFSAQQFPDLHSELNLSSLELGDSALYFCASSVAGTGINEQFFGPGTRLTVL.

This chain connects TRBV6-5 to TRBJ2-7; the match to TRBD2 covers 10 bases. CDR3 length equals 16 residues. Germline trimming cut 0 bases from V and 5 bases from J; bases unmatched to any gene: 7. Germline CDR1 reads MNHEY; CDR2 reads SVGAGI. CDR3: CASSYSISSGGHEQYF. The CDR3 nucleotides are TGTGCCAGCAGTTACTCGATCTCTAGCGGGGGCCACGAGCAGTACTTC.

The chain couples TRBV28 to TRBJ1-5; D is unresolved. The ends were cut back, 10 bases at V and 5 bases at J, with 18 bases in the middle. The CDR3 consists of 14 residues. Germline CDR1 reads MDHEN; CDR2 reads SYDVKM. CDR3 sequence reads: CATQWEQMDQPQHF. The CDR3 DNA is TGTGCCACCCAGTGGGAGCAGATGGATCAGCCCCAGCATTTT.

As to this clone: The same CDR3 arises from other DNA sequences in this sample as well. This chain joins TRBV25-1 and TRBJ1-2, with 8 nucleotides matching TRBD1. J gave up 0 bases and V 2 bases, and 5 bases lay outside the gene matches. Germline V gene lookup returns CDR1 MGHDK and CDR2 SYGVNS. CDR3 length: 16 amino acids. CDR3 sequence: CASSEPLQGANYGYTF. The CDR3 DNA reads as TGTGCCAGCAGTGAACCACTACAGGGGGCTAACTATGGCTACACCTTC.

This chain uses TRBV6-5 with TRBJ1-5; D gene uncertain. Germline V gene lookup returns CDR1 MNHEY and CDR2 SVGAGI. V lost 4 bases and J lost 4, with 11 bases in between. This CDR3 region has 14 residues. The CDR3 bases are TGTGCCAGCAGTTTCGGGGTACGGAATCAGCCCCAGCATTTT. This encodes CASSFGVRNQPQHF.

The genes are TRBV9 and TRBJ2-5; D is possibly TRBD1 (5 bases). Germline lookup yields CDR1 SGDLS and CDR2 YYNGEE. The CDR3 is made up of 15 amino acids. The V and J ends lost 1 base and 1 base respectively, with 11 bases between them. CDR3 nucleotides: TGTGCCAGCAGCGTATGGTCAGGGCCCCAAGAGACCCAGTACTTC. Its protein product is CASSVWSGPQETQYF.

V gene TRBV5-1 combines with J gene TRBJ2-2; D remains unclear. The V and J ends lost 1 base and 2 bases respectively, with 12 bases between them. The CDR3 consists of 16 residues. Germline-derived CDR1 and CDR2 are SGHRS and YFSETQ. Written as DNA, the CDR3 is TGCGCCAGCAGCTTGTCAACCCTAGTAAACACCGGGGAGCTGTTTTTT. Its protein product is CASSLSTLVNTGELFF.

As concerns this clone: Additional DNA sequences in this sample encode the identical CDR3. The chain joins TRBV6-5 to TRBJ1-5; no firm D call. This CDR3 spans 15 amino acids. Trimming removed 8 bases from V and 2 bases from J, with 16 bases in between. Germline loops: CDR1 MNHEY, CDR2 SVGAGI. The CDR3 spells CASGPRSAGNQPQHF. CDR3 in DNA: TGTGCCAGCGGTCCCCGAAGTGCGGGCAATCAGCCCCAGCATTTT.

This rearrangement joins TRBV24-1 to TRBJ2-1, with 7 bases lining up with TRBD2. Trimming cost V 10 bases and J 6 bases; bases outside gene matches: 2. This CDR3 contains 11 residues. Germline CDR1 is KGHDR and CDR2 is SFDVKD. CDR3 sequence: CATGLLNEQFF. CDR3 in DNA: TGTGCCACGGGACTACTCAATGAGCAGTTCTTC.

The rearrangement links TRBV5-6 to TRBJ2-5; D is possibly TRBD1 (6 bases). Germline V gives CDR1 SGHDT, CDR2 YYEEEE. Deletions cut 4 bases from V and 4 bases from J, with 17 bases between. This CDR3 comprises 15 residues. The CDR3: CASSTRTLGGETQYF. The CDR3 DNA reads as TGTGCCAGCAGCACGCGGACCCTAGGGGGAGAGACCCAGTACTTC. The entire variable domain, with the rest obtained from reference TRBV5-6 and TRBJ2-5, is as follows: DAGVTQSPTHLIKTRGQQVTLRCSPKSGHDTVSWYQQALGQGPQFIFQYYEEEERQRGNFPDRFSGHQFPNYSSELNVNALLLGDSALYLCASSTRTLGGETQYFGPGTRLLVL.

The chain has TRBV19 and TRBJ1-2, with D uncertain. The CDR3 extends over 14 amino acids. Germline CDR1 is LNHDA and CDR2 is SQIVND (reference sequence). Trimming took off 10 bases at V and 5 bases at J, with 20 bases between the two ends. The CDR3 coding sequence is TGTGCCACCCCGAGGTCCGCCGGTGGGTATGGCTACACCTTC. Translating it yields CATPRSAGGYGYTF.